The T cell receptor (beta chain) described here comes from a study of T cell changes during pregnancy in multiple sclerosis (dated by TCRdb to the late 2010s). Study-level background: In women with multiple sclerosis, the researchers looked at how the T cell repertoire shifted as pregnancy progressed.

Library prep was done by the immunoSEQ multiplex PCR assay. In TCRdb, the immuneACCESS table is reduced to in-frame sequences with V and J assigned. These tables do not hold every clone; where another copy was compared, an unresolved V gene accounts for under half, and the others remain unexplained. A total of 35,000 to 45,000 clones appear in this sample, 91% of them only once. Of the sample, under 2% falls within the top ten clones. Note on this clone: Its specific antigen is unknown. Base qualities are not provided; no much larger clone lies one nucleotide away.

CDR1 and CDR2, per the germline V gene (reference sequence), are WNHNN and SYGVQD. V lost 2 bases and J lost 6 bases, and the count of bases not matched to a germline gene is 16. The cysteine opens and the phenylalanine closes a CDR3 of 19 amino acids. Of all the DNA, just the CDR3 is kept, 57 bases in frame from base 1. The sequence came from a female donor in good health, enrolled as a control in a pregnancy study. The starting material was CD4+ T cells from peripheral blood mononuclear cells, obtained after pregnancy. This sequence uses TRBV10-1 and TRBJ2-1, with 10 bases in between that match TRBD2. DNA sequence: TGCGCCAGCAGTGAGAGACTACCCCGACTAGCGGGCTTTTTCAATGAGCAGTTCTTC. This gives the protein CASSERLPRLAGFFNEQFF.